The 5 T cell receptor beta chains given below trace back to one sample, sequenced in a study of blood T cell repertoires in COVID-19. Method: immunoSEQ multiplex PCR; TCRdb's copy keeps in-frame clones and lacks some. Among 360,000 or so clones listed, about 90% were seen once. Sequenced: PBMCs or T cells enriched from blood (not recorded which). Receptors were obtained from a woman in her 30s who had recovered from COVID-19.

The rearrangement links TRBV19 to TRBJ2-1; 7 bases agree with TRBD2. The CDR3 is made up of 16 amino acids. After removal of 8 bases from V and 8 bases from J, the junction contained 18 bases not matched to a gene. Germline V gene sequence: CDR1 LNHDA, CDR2 SQIVND (reference sequence). CDR3 in DNA: TGTGCCAGTGTTGGGGCGGGGGAGAGTAGGGTGTATGAGCAGTTCTTC. Translated, it gives CASVGAGESRVYEQFF.

This clone was counted once. This chain uses TRBV27 with TRBJ2-7; D may be TRBD1 (5 bases). This CDR3 is 14 amino acids long. The V gene lost 2 bases and the J gene lost 1 base, with 9 bases spanning the gap. CDR1 and CDR2 from the germline V gene are MNHEY and SMNVEV (reference sequence). CDR3 protein: CASSLNAGSYEQYF. CDR3 DNA sequence: TGTGCCAGCAGTTTAAATGCAGGGTCCTACGAGCAGTACTTC.

The chain carries TRBV3-1 (or the pseudogene TRBV3-2) and TRBJ1-5; 12 nucleotides agree with TRBD1. Per germline, CDR1 LGHDT and CDR2 YNNKEL (reference sequence). J was trimmed by 3 bases and V by 5 bases; bases with no gene match: 2. This CDR3 is built from 15 residues. The CDR3, as DNA: TGTGCCAGCAGCTGGGGACAGGGGGCCAATCAGCCCCAGCATTTT. Amino acids: CASSWGQGANQPQHF.

The V call is TRBV6-6, the J call TRBJ1-2; TRBD1 might be the D (5 bases). This CDR3 spans 16 amino acids. Trimming pared 0 bases from V and 1 base from J, leaving 12 bases between. The V gene's germline CDR1 is MNHNY and CDR2 SVGAGI (reference sequence). CDR3 sequence reads: CASSYSMPRDNYGYTF. The CDR3 DNA reads TGTGCCAGCAGTTACTCGATGCCCAGGGATAACTATGGCTACACCTTC.

The V and J genes are TRBV7-9 and TRBJ1-1; D is unresolved. The CDR3 consists of 15 residues. Germline CDR1 reads SEHNR; CDR2 reads FQNEAQ (reference sequence). V was pared by 2 bases and J by 3 bases, with 13 bases between. The CDR3 bases are TGTGCCAGCAGCTTACCCCAGAGAGGGTACACTGAAGCTTTCTTT. Amino acid sequence: CASSLPQRGYTEAFF.